This TCR beta chain was profiled in a study of technical replicates of blood from several donors. The protocol was immunoSEQ multiplex PCR, while the TCRdb copy is restricted to in-frame clones and leaves out a portion. The table lists approximately 81,000 clones, approximately 95% of them singletons. The V gene end was trimmed by 3 bases and the J gene end by 5 bases; junction bases not matched to a gene: 9. The germline V gene has CDR1 LNHDA and CDR2 SQIVND (reference sequence). CDR3 length equals 17 residues. This chain links TRBV19 with TRBJ2-2; 10 nucleotides agree with TRBD1. The source of this sequence is a human donor in good health. The sample was T cells isolated from PBMCs. The CDR3 is CASSIGTGDVGTGELFF. The CDR3 DNA follows: TGTGCCAGTAGTATCGGGACAGGGGACGTTGGTACCGGGGAGCTGTTTTTT.